One and the same sample provided the 22 T cell receptor beta chains below, sequenced in a study of cytomegalovirus exposure and HLA in healthy donors. TCRdb's copy holds only in-frame clones and misses some; the assay was immunoSEQ multiplex PCR. The sample has about 240,000 clones; about 86% are singletons. Sequenced input: PBMCs. The source is a woman aged 25 to 39 in good health and CMV-seropositive.

The chain carries TRBV12-5 and TRBJ2-5; TRBD2 is a possible D gene (6 bases). The CDR3 has 18 residues. The ends were cut back, 4 bases at V and 5 bases at J, with 26 bases in the middle. Germline CDR1 LGHNT, CDR2 FRNRAP. This CDR3 is CASGYRRGGEMGAETQYF. As DNA, the CDR3 is TGTGCTAGTGGTTACAGGAGAGGAGGGGAGATGGGTGCGGAGACCCAGTACTTC. Full variable domain (outside the CDR3, taken from reference TRBV12-5 and TRBJ2-5): DARVTQTPRHKVTEMGQEVTMRCQPILGHNTVFWYRQTMMQGLELLAYFRNRAPLDDSGMPKDRFSAEMPDATLATLKIQPSEPRDSAVYFCASGYRRGGEMGAETQYFGPGTRLLVL.

V is TRBV25-1 and J is TRBJ2-1; D might be TRBD1 (5 bases). This CDR3 region has 14 residues. Germline CDR1 is MGHDK and CDR2 is SYGVNS. Trimming stripped 2 bases from V and 5 bases from J, with 10 bases between. CDR3 residues: CASSEPSRDNEQFF. As DNA, the CDR3 is TGTGCCAGCAGTGAACCATCCAGGGACAATGAGCAGTTCTTC.

In its sample, this clone was seen a few times. Other DNA sequences of this sample code for an identical CDR3. J is TRBJ2-7 and V is TRBV5-1, with D perhaps TRBD2 (7 bases). Germline V gene sequence: CDR1 SGHRS, CDR2 YFSETQ. V was shortened by 0 bases and J by 0 bases, with 10 bases between the two germline ends. The CDR3 sequence is 15 residues long. The CDR3 region has the DNA TGCGCCAGCAGCTTGGTAGGGGGGGCCTCCTACGAGCAGTACTTC. It is translated as CASSLVGGASYEQYF.

This sequence joins TRBV6-5 and TRBJ2-5; the D gene is possibly TRBD2 (6 bases). Germline CDR1 is MNHEY and CDR2 is SVGAGI. The CDR3 extends over 15 amino acids. V was pared by 5 bases and J by 2 bases, with 15 bases between. As DNA, the CDR3 is TGTGCCAGCAGTACCCAAGGAGGGCGGCAAGAGACCCAGTACTTC. Protein: CASSTQGGRQETQYF.

The chain employs TRBV10-3 and TRBJ2-7; D gene unclear. Germline V gives CDR1 ENHRY, CDR2 SYGVKD. This CDR3 is 12 amino acids long. V was cut by 0 bases and J by 7 bases, with 7 bases left in between. The CDR3 loop reads CAISESTREQYF. CDR3 nucleotide sequence: TGTGCCATCAGTGAGTCGACAAGGGAGCAGTACTTC.

J is TRBJ1-5 and V is TRBV9, with D uncertain. The V end lost 0 bases, the J end lost 1 base, and 11 bases lay between the germline ends. The CDR3 has 16 amino acids. Germline assignment: CDR1 SGDLS and CDR2 YYNGEE. The CDR3 DNA is TGTGCCAGCAGCGTAGGGGGAGGGAGGAGCAATCAGCCCCAGCATTTT. Residues: CASSVGGGRSNQPQHF.

For the CDR3, the DNA is TGTGCCAGCAGCTTAGCCCCAACCTCACAGGGGGCATATGGCTACACCTTC. Amino acid sequence: CASSLAPTSQGAYGYTF. V gene TRBV7-9 combines with J gene TRBJ1-2; 9 bases map to TRBD1. V lost 0 bases, J lost 5 bases, and 10 bases stayed unmatched. Looked up from germline, CDR1 is SEHNR and CDR2 is FQNEAQ (reference sequence). This CDR3 region has 17 residues.

This clone was seen at least ten times. A junction end diverges from the germline sequence, so it may reflect a read error. CDR3 bases: TGTGCTAGTAGCCCAGGGTCGGGCGAGCAGTACTTC. As protein: CASSPGSGEQYF. The chain links TRBV19 to TRBJ2-7, with D perhaps TRBD1 (5 bases). CDR1 LNHDA and CDR2 SQIVND come from the germline V gene (reference sequence). There are 12 residues in the CDR3.

The J gene is TRBJ2-1, the V gene TRBV9; TRBD2 is a possible D gene (6 bases). The CDR3 is 15 residues long. V lost 3 bases and J lost 0, with 10 bases in between. CDR1 is SGDLS, CDR2 YYNGEE, per germline. The CDR3, as DNA: TGTGCCAGCAGCGCCGGGACTCCCTCCTACAATGAGCAGTTCTTC. Translated, it gives CASSAGTPSYNEQFF.

The J gene is TRBJ1-1, the V gene TRBV2; D is perhaps TRBD1 (6 bases). With 6 bases removed from V and 2 bases from J, the gap between germline ends came to 16 bases. This CDR3 is 15 amino acids long. Germline CDR1 SNHLY, CDR2 FYNNEI. The CDR3 DNA sequence: TGTGCCAGCAGCTCAATCGGGACATCCAACACTGAAGCTTTCTTT. Translation gives CASSSIGTSNTEAFF.

The chain couples TRBV19 to TRBJ1-4; maybe TRBD1 (5 bases). V gave up 3 bases and J gave up 8 bases, with 13 bases separating them. Germline V gene lookup returns CDR1 LNHDA and CDR2 SQIVND (reference sequence). CDR3 size: 14 residues. The CDR3 sequence is CASSIGQITEKLFF. The CDR3 nucleotides read TGTGCCAGTAGTATTGGACAAATCACCGAAAAACTGTTTTTT.

The genes are TRBV5-1 and TRBJ2-7; D may be TRBD2 (5 bases). Germline V CDR1 and CDR2: SGHRS, YFSETQ. The length of the CDR3 is 15 residues. V dropped 0 bases and J dropped 0 bases, with 10 bases sitting between them. The CDR3 nucleotides read TGCGCCAGCAGCTTGGGCGGGTCCCCCTCCTACGAGCAGTACTTC. Amino acids: CASSLGGSPSYEQYF.

The chain carries TRBV30 and TRBJ1-2; TRBD1 is a possible D gene (6 bases). The CDR3 loop spans 13 amino acids. Trimming shortened V by 1 base and J by 7 bases, and 13 bases separated the two germline ends. Per the germline V gene, CDR1 is GTSNPN and CDR2 is SVGIG (reference sequence). The CDR3 sequence: CAWSDGGGSGYTF. The CDR3 nucleotides are TGTGCCTGGAGTGACGGGGGCGGGAGTGGCTACACCTTC.

J is TRBJ2-7 and V is TRBV10-3, with D tentatively TRBD2 (6 bases). V lost 4 bases, J lost 6 bases, and 19 bases lay in between. This CDR3 spans 15 amino acids. The germline V gene has CDR1 ENHRY and CDR2 SYGVKD. CDR3 residues: CAISGNQGLSSEQYF. The CDR3 region has the DNA TGTGCCATCAGTGGAAACCAGGGACTTTCTAGCGAGCAGTACTTC.

This clone has more than one count but fewer than ten. The rearrangement uses TRBV7-8 and TRBJ2-7; D ambiguous. Per germline, CDR1 SGHVS and CDR2 FQNEAQ. Trimming stripped 1 base from V and 3 bases from J, with 10 bases between. The CDR3 totals 14 residues. Here the CDR3 DNA reads TGTGCCAGCAGCTTAGGAACTAAAAACTACGAGCAGTACTTC. Its translation is CASSLGTKNYEQYF.

V is TRBV9 and J is TRBJ1-1; no clear D. The CDR3 contains 14 residues. Germline V CDR1 and CDR2: SGDLS, YYNGEE. Trimming cost V 0 bases and J 0 bases, with 6 bases left between them. The CDR3 loop reads CASSVGAVNTEAFF. CDR3 DNA sequence: TGTGCCAGCAGCGTAGGGGCAGTGAACACTGAAGCTTTCTTT.

V usage is TRBV27 and J usage is TRBJ2-1; TRBD1 aligns across 11 bases. CDR3 length: 14 residues. In germline, CDR1 is MNHEY, CDR2 SMNVEV (reference sequence). Trimming cost V 4 bases and J 6 bases; bases outside gene matches: 2. DNA of the CDR3: TGTGCCAGCAGTTGGGACAGGGGGGGCAATGAGCAGTTCTTC. Its translation is CASSWDRGGNEQFF.

This chain connects TRBV5-4 to TRBJ1-5; possibly TRBD1 for D (5 bases). With 4 bases removed from V and 5 bases from J, the gap between germline ends came to 13 bases. The V gene's germline CDR1 is SGHNT and CDR2 YYREEE (reference sequence). This CDR3 has 14 amino acids. The CDR3 sequence is CASSPGTGDQPQHF. The CDR3 DNA follows: TGTGCCAGCAGCCCCGGGACGGGGGATCAGCCCCAGCATTTT.

The V gene is TRBV5-1, the J gene TRBJ2-7; no firm D call. Germline values: CDR1 SGHRS, CDR2 YFSETQ. CDR3 length: 15 residues. V was pared by 0 bases and J by 2 bases, with 12 bases between. The CDR3 reads CASSLESGQTYEQYF. In DNA, the CDR3 is TGCGCCAGCAGCTTGGAGTCAGGTCAGACCTACGAGCAGTACTTC.

The chain is built from TRBV6-6 and TRBJ2-1; D unresolved. Germline lookup yields CDR1 MNHNY and CDR2 SVGAGI (reference sequence). The CDR3 covers 16 residues. V lost 6 bases, J lost 5 bases, and 20 bases lay in between. CDR3 amino acids: CASRYTGHPYNNEQFF. The CDR3 DNA is TGTGCCAGCAGGTATACTGGGCACCCCTATAACAATGAGCAGTTCTTC.

The rearrangement joins TRBV7-9 to TRBJ1-5; 10 positions agree with TRBD1. V dropped 8 bases and J dropped 5; count of bases not matched to a gene: 9. This CDR3 contains 15 residues. CDR1 is SEHNR, CDR2 FQNEAQ, per germline (reference sequence). The CDR3: CASATGTGAHQPQHF. The CDR3 nucleotides are TGTGCCAGCGCGACGGGGACAGGGGCTCATCAGCCCCAGCATTTT. Complete variable domain (other parts from reference TRBV7-9 and TRBJ1-5): DTGVSQNPRHKITKRGQNVTFRCDPISEHNRLYWYRQTLGQGPEFLTYFQNEAQLEKSRLLSDRFSAERPKGSFSTLEIQRTEQGDSAMYLCASATGTGAHQPQHFGDGTRLSIL.

The chain carries TRBV27 and TRBJ1-5, with TRBD1 identical over 9 bases. The J segment lost 4 bases and the V segment lost 5 bases, leaving 9 bases of the junction unmatched. Germline-derived CDR1 and CDR2 are MNHEY and SMNVEV (reference sequence). This CDR3 is 16 amino acids long. The DNA for the CDR3 is TGTGCCAGCAGTCCGCGGGACAGGGCGACAAATCAGCCCCAGCATTTT. Its protein is CASSPRDRATNQPQHF.